This TCR beta chain is drawn from a study of PD-1 blockade in classical Hodgkin lymphoma. The assay was immunoSEQ multiplex PCR, and TCRdb's table has in-frame clones only and misses some. Counted here are just under 100,000 clones, 65% to 85% occurring once; the ten biggest clones make up 12%. All patients experienced relapse after autologous stem cell transplantation, and brentuximab vedotin exposure was variable. CDR3 length: 15 residues. Germline CDR1 reads SGHDN; CDR2 reads FVKESK. J lost 6 bases, V lost 4 bases, and 11 bases had no gene match. The rearrangement uses TRBV14 and TRBJ1-1; the match to TRBD1 covers 7 bases. This receptor was taken from a human donor with classical Hodgkin lymphoma. This material consisted of peripheral blood mononuclear cells (PBMCs), taken at baseline. The CDR3 DNA follows: TGTGCCAGCAGCCCTCTAACAGGGGAAGGGGCTGAAGCTTTCTTT. This gives the protein CASSPLTGEGAEAFF. The full variable domain, rest sourced from reference TRBV14 and TRBJ1-1, is EAGVTQFPSHSVIEKGQTVTLRCDPISGHDNLYWYRRVMGKEIKFLLHFVKESKQDESGMPNNRFLAERTGGTYSTLKVQPAELEDSGVYFCASSPLTGEGAEAFFGQGTRLTVV.